This T cell receptor beta chain came from a study of vaccination effects on CD4 cells after COVID-19. A remark on this clone: The antigen remains undetermined.

Antigen-specific CD4+ T cells were expanded with viral peptide pools in the ViraFEST assay before sequencing. Following 10 days of culture, CD4+ T cells were isolated. Among the vaccine recipients, none had a prior SARS-CoV-2 infection, and nucleocapsid antibodies were negative. Cultures got half-medium changes with IL-2 on days 3 and 7. Findings and limits, study-wide: Researchers report that only 1 of 255 vaccine-induced clones in healthy vaccinees cross-reacted with common cold coronaviruses. Pronounced clonal contraction occurred in clones induced by infection and by vaccine late after vaccination.

The method was immunoSEQ multiplex PCR; TCRdb's version includes in-frame clones alone and lacks a portion of them. Among approximately 76,000 clones listed, 60% to 85% were seen once. The source was CD4+ T cells from PBMCs cultured with SARS-CoV-2 spike peptides, collected before COVID-19 vaccination. The sequence derives from a human donor who received a COVID-19 vaccine.

CDR3 in amino acids: CASRSTGLGTEAFF. The DNA for the CDR3 is TGTGCCAGCAGATCGACAGGGTTGGGCACTGAAGCTTTCTTT. The chain employs TRBV2 and TRBJ1-1; TRBD1 agrees at 7 bases. CDR3 length: 14 residues. In germline, CDR1 is SNHLY, CDR2 FYNNEI. V lost 6 bases, J lost 4 bases, and 8 bases stayed unmatched.